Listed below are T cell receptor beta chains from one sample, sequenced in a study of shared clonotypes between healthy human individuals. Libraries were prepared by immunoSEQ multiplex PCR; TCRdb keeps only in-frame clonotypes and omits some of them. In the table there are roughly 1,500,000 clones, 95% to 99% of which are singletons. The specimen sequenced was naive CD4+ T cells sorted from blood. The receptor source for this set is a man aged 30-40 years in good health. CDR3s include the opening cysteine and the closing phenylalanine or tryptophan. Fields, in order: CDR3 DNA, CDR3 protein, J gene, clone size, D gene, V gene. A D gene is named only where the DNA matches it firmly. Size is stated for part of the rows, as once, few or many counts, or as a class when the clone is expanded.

cdr3_nt: TGTGCCATCAGTGAATATGGTGAAAAACTGTTTTTT
cdr3_aa: CAISEYGEKLFF
j_call: TRBJ1-4
clone_size: .
d_call: .
v_call: TRBV10-3

cdr3_nt: TGCGCCAGCAGCTCCGCCTCCGTGAGCTCCTACAATGAGCAGTTCTTC
cdr3_aa: CASSSASVSSYNEQFF
j_call: TRBJ2-1
clone_size: .
d_call: .
v_call: TRBV5-1

cdr3_nt: TGTGCCAGCAGCTTAGGGGACAACAGGGGAAACACCATATATTTT
cdr3_aa: CASSLGDNRGNTIYF
j_call: TRBJ1-3
clone_size: .
d_call: .
v_call: TRBV7-6

cdr3_nt: TGTGCCACCAGCAGAGGAATCCGGACAAGTGGCACAGATACGCAGTATTTT
cdr3_aa: CATSRGIRTSGTDTQYF
j_call: TRBJ2-3
clone_size: .
d_call: .
v_call: TRBV15

cdr3_nt: TGTGCCAGCAGCTCGGAGACAGCTCTCTCTGGAAACACCATATATTTT
cdr3_aa: CASSSETALSGNTIYF
j_call: TRBJ1-3
clone_size: .
d_call: .
v_call: TRBV7-2

cdr3_nt: TGTGCCAGCAGCCCGAGTGGGGGCGGGGGGGTCGAGACCCAGTACTTC
cdr3_aa: CASSPSGGGGVETQYF
j_call: TRBJ2-5
clone_size: .
d_call: TRBD2
v_call: TRBV7-2

cdr3_nt: TGCAGCGCCAGGCAGGCAAACACCGGGGAGCTGTTTTTT
cdr3_aa: CSARQANTGELFF
j_call: TRBJ2-2
clone_size: .
d_call: .
v_call: TRBV29-1

cdr3_nt: TGTGCCAGCTCACGATCGACAGGGTGGAACACTGAAGCTTTCTTT
cdr3_aa: CASSRSTGWNTEAFF
j_call: TRBJ1-1
clone_size: .
d_call: TRBD1
v_call: TRBV18

cdr3_nt: TGTGCCAGCAGCGTAGGCGAGGGAAACACCATATATTTT
cdr3_aa: CASSVGEGNTIYF
j_call: TRBJ1-3
clone_size: .
d_call: .
v_call: TRBV9

cdr3_nt: TGTGCCAGTAGCCCCGGACAGTATAGCAATCAGCCCCAGCATTTT
cdr3_aa: CASSPGQYSNQPQHF
j_call: TRBJ1-5
clone_size: .
d_call: .
v_call: TRBV19

cdr3_nt: TGTGCCTGGAGTGTAAGGCAGCGAAACACCATATATTTT
cdr3_aa: CAWSVRQRNTIYF
j_call: TRBJ1-3
clone_size: .
d_call: .
v_call: TRBV30

cdr3_nt: TGTGCCAGCAACCAGGGCGGCGGGGAGACCCAGTACTTC
cdr3_aa: CASNQGGGETQYF
j_call: TRBJ2-5
clone_size: .
d_call: .
v_call: TRBV28

cdr3_nt: TGCGCCAGCAGCTTAGGACGGGGGGACGAGCAGTACTTC
cdr3_aa: CASSLGRGDEQYF
j_call: TRBJ2-7
clone_size: .
d_call: TRBD2
v_call: TRBV5-1

cdr3_nt: TGCGCCAGCAGCCCCTTAGGACAGACTAATCAGCCCCAGCATTTT
cdr3_aa: CASSPLGQTNQPQHF
j_call: TRBJ1-5
clone_size: .
d_call: .
v_call: TRBV4-1

cdr3_nt: TGTGCCAGCATTAGCGGGAGGAACACCGGGGAGCTGTTTTTT
cdr3_aa: CASISGRNTGELFF
j_call: TRBJ2-2
clone_size: .
d_call: TRBD2
v_call: TRBV11-3

cdr3_nt: TGTGCCAGCAGCCTACGCCTTAGTGGGACTAGCGGATCGTCGAACACAGATACGCAGTATTTT
cdr3_aa: CASSLRLSGTSGSSNTDTQYF
j_call: TRBJ2-3
clone_size: .
d_call: TRBD2
v_call: TRBV4-2

cdr3_nt: TGTGCCAGCAGTTTATCGTTGCGAACCTACGAGCAGTACTTC
cdr3_aa: CASSLSLRTYEQYF
j_call: TRBJ2-7
clone_size: .
d_call: .
v_call: TRBV27

cdr3_nt: TGTGCCAGCAGCCCCCGGGGGTCCACTCAGCCCCAGCATTTT
cdr3_aa: CASSPRGSTQPQHF
j_call: TRBJ1-5
clone_size: .
d_call: .
v_call: TRBV28

cdr3_nt: TGCGCCAGCAGCTTTGGGGCTAGCGGGGCGACAGATACGCAGTATTTT
cdr3_aa: CASSFGASGATDTQYF
j_call: TRBJ2-3
clone_size: .
d_call: TRBD2
v_call: TRBV5-1

cdr3_nt: TGTGCCAGCAGTGAATTTAACCCCGTTCGGGGCAACTATGGCTACACCTTC
cdr3_aa: CASSEFNPVRGNYGYTF
j_call: TRBJ1-2
clone_size: .
d_call: .
v_call: TRBV25-1

cdr3_nt: TGTGCCAGCAGCTTGGGTTTGTACTCTGAACTCTACGAGCAGTACTTC
cdr3_aa: CASSLGLYSELYEQYF
j_call: TRBJ2-7
clone_size: .
d_call: .
v_call: TRBV5-5

cdr3_nt: TGTGCCACCAGCAGAGATCGGTTAGGGGGCAAAACCGGGGAGCTGTTTTTT
cdr3_aa: CATSRDRLGGKTGELFF
j_call: TRBJ2-2
clone_size: .
d_call: TRBD1
v_call: TRBV15

cdr3_nt: TGTGCCAGCAGCCAGACTAGCCATCGAGGTGCCGGGGAGCTGTTTTTT
cdr3_aa: CASSQTSHRGAGELFF
j_call: TRBJ2-2
clone_size: .
d_call: TRBD2
v_call: TRBV27

cdr3_nt: TGTGCCAGCTCACCAGGGCATAGCGTTCGGGGGGAGCAGTTCTTC
cdr3_aa: CASSPGHSVRGEQFF
j_call: TRBJ2-1
clone_size: .
d_call: .
v_call: TRBV18

cdr3_nt: TGTGCCAGCTCACCCGGGCAGGGTCCCTACGAGCAGTACTTC
cdr3_aa: CASSPGQGPYEQYF
j_call: TRBJ2-7
clone_size: .
d_call: .
v_call: TRBV18

cdr3_nt: TGTGCCAGCATCCCCATAGGGGACAGTTTCCGCGGCTACACCTTC
cdr3_aa: CASIPIGDSFRGYTF
j_call: TRBJ1-2
clone_size: .
d_call: TRBD1
v_call: TRBV6-1

cdr3_nt: TGTGCCAGCAGTCTACCGACAGGGGGCCTCCTTGGGCATGGCTACACCTTC
cdr3_aa: CASSLPTGGLLGHGYTF
j_call: TRBJ1-2
clone_size: .
d_call: TRBD1
v_call: TRBV28

cdr3_nt: TGTGCCAGCAGCTTCGGGGACAGGAAAGACACAGATACGCAGTATTTT
cdr3_aa: CASSFGDRKDTDTQYF
j_call: TRBJ2-3
clone_size: .
d_call: TRBD1
v_call: TRBV11-3

cdr3_nt: TGTGCCAGCTCACCAATCGGAGGGGCAGAGACCCAGTACTTC
cdr3_aa: CASSPIGGAETQYF
j_call: TRBJ2-5
clone_size: .
d_call: .
v_call: TRBV18

cdr3_nt: TGTGCCAGCAGTCTATTACCACTAGCGGGGAAAGGTGTTACGCAGTATTTT
cdr3_aa: CASSLLPLAGKGVTQYF
j_call: TRBJ2-3
clone_size: .
d_call: TRBD2
v_call: TRBV27

cdr3_nt: TGTGCCAGCAGCCCAGGGATTTATTATGGCTACACCTTC
cdr3_aa: CASSPGIYYGYTF
j_call: TRBJ1-2
clone_size: .
d_call: .
v_call: TRBV7-2

cdr3_nt: TGTGCCAGTAGTAAAGGGGTTAGCGGGAGATACGAGCAGTACTTC
cdr3_aa: CASSKGVSGRYEQYF
j_call: TRBJ2-7
clone_size: .
d_call: TRBD2
v_call: TRBV19

cdr3_nt: TGTGCCAGTAGTAGGACTAGCGGAGCCCGGCGGACCTACAATGAGCAGTTCTTC
cdr3_aa: CASSRTSGARRTYNEQFF
j_call: TRBJ2-1
clone_size: .
d_call: TRBD2
v_call: TRBV19

cdr3_nt: TGCGCCAGCAGCTTGGAGGATTCTAGCACAGATACGCAGTATTTT
cdr3_aa: CASSLEDSSTDTQYF
j_call: TRBJ2-3
clone_size: .
d_call: .
v_call: TRBV5-1

cdr3_nt: TGTGCCAGCAGCTCAGGACTAGCGGGAGCGTCGGAGACCCAGTACTTC
cdr3_aa: CASSSGLAGASETQYF
j_call: TRBJ2-5
clone_size: once
d_call: TRBD2
v_call: TRBV5-8

cdr3_nt: TGTGCCAGCAGTTTGTTGGGGGCCCTGCTTTTTGGGGAGCTGTTTTTT
cdr3_aa: CASSLLGALLFGELFF
j_call: TRBJ2-2
clone_size: .
d_call: .
v_call: TRBV28

cdr3_nt: TGTGCCAGCAGTTTCCGGGACAGGCCCTACGAGCAGTACTTC
cdr3_aa: CASSFRDRPYEQYF
j_call: TRBJ2-7
clone_size: .
d_call: TRBD1
v_call: TRBV28

cdr3_nt: TGTGCCAGCAGCCCATTGAGCGGGAGTTTGGTCGAGCAGTACTTC
cdr3_aa: CASSPLSGSLVEQYF
j_call: TRBJ2-7
clone_size: .
d_call: TRBD2
v_call: TRBV7-9

cdr3_nt: TGCGCCAGCAGCGTTAGCGGGGCGGACGCCTACGAGCAGTACTTC
cdr3_aa: CASSVSGADAYEQYF
j_call: TRBJ2-7
clone_size: .
d_call: TRBD2
v_call: TRBV5-1

cdr3_nt: TGCGCCAGCAGCCAAATAGTCACAGATACGCAGTATTTT
cdr3_aa: CASSQIVTDTQYF
j_call: TRBJ2-3
clone_size: .
d_call: .
v_call: TRBV4-1

cdr3_nt: TGCGCCAGCAGCTTGGCGTTCGGGCCGTCTTCCTACGAGCAGTACTTC
cdr3_aa: CASSLAFGPSSYEQYF
j_call: TRBJ2-7
clone_size: .
d_call: .
v_call: TRBV5-1

cdr3_nt: TGTGCCAGCAGACCTACAGGTCCGGTGCAGCCCCAGCATTTT
cdr3_aa: CASRPTGPVQPQHF
j_call: TRBJ1-5
clone_size: .
d_call: .
v_call: TRBV28

cdr3_nt: TGTGCCAGCAGGCCGTCCCTTTCGGACTCCTACAATGAGCAGTTCTTC
cdr3_aa: CASRPSLSDSYNEQFF
j_call: TRBJ2-1
clone_size: once
d_call: .
v_call: TRBV4-2

cdr3_nt: TGTGCCATCAGTGAGAATGGGGTGAACAATCAGCCCCAGCATTTT
cdr3_aa: CAISENGVNNQPQHF
j_call: TRBJ1-5
clone_size: .
d_call: .
v_call: TRBV10-3

cdr3_nt: TGTGCCATCAGTTATGGACAGGGGCGGAACTATGGCTACACCTTC
cdr3_aa: CAISYGQGRNYGYTF
j_call: TRBJ1-2
clone_size: .
d_call: TRBD1
v_call: TRBV10-3

cdr3_nt: TGTGCTAGTGGTTTTTCGACAGGGCGAGCAGATACGCAGTATTTT
cdr3_aa: CASGFSTGRADTQYF
j_call: TRBJ2-3
clone_size: .
d_call: TRBD1
v_call: TRBV12-5

cdr3_nt: TGTGCCAGCTCCACAGGGGGGGGCCCAGATACGCAGTATTTT
cdr3_aa: CASSTGGGPDTQYF
j_call: TRBJ2-3
clone_size: .
d_call: .
v_call: TRBV18

cdr3_nt: TGTGCCTGGAGCAAAGGAATGAGTCAGCCCCAGCATTTT
cdr3_aa: CAWSKGMSQPQHF
j_call: TRBJ1-5
clone_size: .
d_call: .
v_call: TRBV30

cdr3_nt: TGCGCCAGCAGCTTGGACATCAGCTCCTACAATGAGCAGTTCTTC
cdr3_aa: CASSLDISSYNEQFF
j_call: TRBJ2-1
clone_size: .
d_call: .
v_call: TRBV5-1

cdr3_nt: TGTGCCAGCAGCCTTCAGCCTGCAACTAATGAAAAACTGTTTTTT
cdr3_aa: CASSLQPATNEKLFF
j_call: TRBJ1-4
clone_size: .
d_call: .
v_call: TRBV9

cdr3_nt: TGTGCCAGCAGCCCGACAGGTCTTAGCTATGGCTACACCTTC
cdr3_aa: CASSPTGLSYGYTF
j_call: TRBJ1-2
clone_size: .
d_call: .
v_call: TRBV11-2

cdr3_nt: TGCGCCAGCAGTGTGACAGGGAACACCGGGGAGCTGTTTTTT
cdr3_aa: CASSVTGNTGELFF
j_call: TRBJ2-2
clone_size: few
d_call: .
v_call: TRBV10-2

cdr3_nt: TGTGCCAGCAGTGAAGTCAGGAGCACCGGGGAGCTGTTTTTT
cdr3_aa: CASSEVRSTGELFF
j_call: TRBJ2-2
clone_size: .
d_call: .
v_call: TRBV2